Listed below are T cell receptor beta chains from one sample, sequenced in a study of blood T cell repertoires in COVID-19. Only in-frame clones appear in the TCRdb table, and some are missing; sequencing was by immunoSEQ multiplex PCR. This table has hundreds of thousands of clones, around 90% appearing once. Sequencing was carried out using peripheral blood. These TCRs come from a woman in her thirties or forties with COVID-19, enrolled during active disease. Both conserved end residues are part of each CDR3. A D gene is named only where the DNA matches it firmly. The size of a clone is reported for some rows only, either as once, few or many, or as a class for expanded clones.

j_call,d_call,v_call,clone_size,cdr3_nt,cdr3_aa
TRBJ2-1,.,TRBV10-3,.,TGTGCCATCAGTGTAGGGGAGGTGGGTGAGCAGTTCTTC,CAISVGEVGEQFF
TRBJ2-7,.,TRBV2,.,TGTGCCAGCAGTGAATTAACAGCGGGGCAGTACTTC,CASSELTAGQYF
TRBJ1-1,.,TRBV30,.,TGTGCCTGGAGTGTAGGCGTACAGATGTACACTGAAGCTTTCTTT,CAWSVGVQMYTEAFF
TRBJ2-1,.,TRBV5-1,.,TGCGCCAGCAGCGGTGACAGCTCCTACAATGAGCAGTTCTTC,CASSGDSSYNEQFF
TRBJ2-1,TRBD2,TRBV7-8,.,TGTGCCAGCAGAAAACTAGCGGGAGCTGCGCAGTTCTTC,CASRKLAGAAQFF
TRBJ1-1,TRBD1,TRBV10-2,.,TGCGCCAGCGGGAAACAGGGGGCTGTGACTGAAGCTTTCTTT,CASGKQGAVTEAFF
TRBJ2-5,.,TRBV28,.,TGTGCCAGCAGTTTCCGGCGGGATCCAAAAGAGACCCAGTACTTC,CASSFRRDPKETQYF
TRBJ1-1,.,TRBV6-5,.,TGTGCCAGCAGTCCTTTGGACAATATGAACACTGAAGCTTTCTTT,CASSPLDNMNTEAFF
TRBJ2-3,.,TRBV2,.,TGTGCCAGCAGTGCAGCAGATACGCAGTATTTT,CASSAADTQYF
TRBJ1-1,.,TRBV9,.,TGTGCCAGCAGCACAGAACCCCTCACTGAAGCTTTCTTT,CASSTEPLTEAFF
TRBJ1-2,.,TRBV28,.,TGTGCCAGCAAAGTCGACAGTAACTATGGCTACACCTTC,CASKVDSNYGYTF
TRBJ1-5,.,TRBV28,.,TGTGCCAGCAGTTTCAGGGATAATCAGCCCCAGCATTTT,CASSFRDNQPQHF
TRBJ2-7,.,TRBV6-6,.,TGTGCCAGCAGTTACTCGGCAGGGCATCACTACGAGCAGTACTTC,CASSYSAGHHYEQYF
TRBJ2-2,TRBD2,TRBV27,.,TGTGCCAGCAGTCTCGGGACTAGGGGCGGGGAGCTGTTTTTT,CASSLGTRGGELFF
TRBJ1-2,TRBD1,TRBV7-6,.,TGTGCCAGCAGCTTCCTCGGGACAGAAAACTATGGCTACACCTTC,CASSFLGTENYGYTF
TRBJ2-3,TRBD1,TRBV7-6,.,TGTGCCAGCAGCTTAGGGACAGGGATCAGCACAGATACGCAGTATTTT,CASSLGTGISTDTQYF
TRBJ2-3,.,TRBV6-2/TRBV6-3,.,TGTGCCAGCAGTTACATGGCGGGCCCAATCACAGATACGCAGTATTTT,CASSYMAGPITDTQYF
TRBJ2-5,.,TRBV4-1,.,TGCGCCAGCAGCCAAGTAAATATGGAGACCCAGTACTTC,CASSQVNMETQYF
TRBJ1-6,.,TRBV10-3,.,TGTGCCATCAGAGACACAGGGATTGCCTATAATTCACCCCTCCACTTT,CAIRDTGIAYNSPLHF
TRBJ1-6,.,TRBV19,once,TGTGCCAGTAGTGTCCTCCAGGGTGGGGAATCACCCCTCCACTTT,CASSVLQGGESPLHF
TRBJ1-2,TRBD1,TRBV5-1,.,TGCGCCAGCAGCTTGGAGGGACAGGGCCTTAACTATGGCTACACCTTC,CASSLEGQGLNYGYTF
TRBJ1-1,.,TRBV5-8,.,TGTGCCAGCAGCTTGAGGCGGGAACCTGAAGCTTTCTTT,CASSLRREPEAFF
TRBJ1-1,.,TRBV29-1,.,TGCAGCGTCTACGGAGGGAACACTGAAGCTTTCTTT,CSVYGGNTEAFF
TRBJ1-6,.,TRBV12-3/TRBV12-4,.,TGTGCCAGCAGTTTTAGGGGTTATTCACCCCTCCACTTT,CASSFRGYSPLHF
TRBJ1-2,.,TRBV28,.,TGTGCCAGCAGTTTGCTCTCCGGTGGCTACACCTTC,CASSLLSGGYTF
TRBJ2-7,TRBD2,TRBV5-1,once,TGCGCCAGCAGCTTGGACCTTAGCGGGAGTCTCGTCTACGAGCAGTACTTC,CASSLDLSGSLVYEQYF
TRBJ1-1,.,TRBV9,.,TGTGCCAGCAGCTATAGATGGAACACTGAAGCTTTCTTT,CASSYRWNTEAFF
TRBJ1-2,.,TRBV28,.,TGTGCCAGCAGTTCCCACAGGGATGGAAATGGCTACACCTTC,CASSSHRDGNGYTF
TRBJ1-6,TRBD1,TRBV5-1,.,TGCGCCAGCAGCTTGGTCGGGACAGGAGATAATTCACCCCTCCACTTT,CASSLVGTGDNSPLHF
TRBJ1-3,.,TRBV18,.,TGTGCCAGCTCAGGGATGTGGGGCCCCACTGGAAACACCATATATTTT,CASSGMWGPTGNTIYF
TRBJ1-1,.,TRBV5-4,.,TGTGCCAGCAGCTTGGGAGGGAGTAACACTGAAGCTTTCTTT,CASSLGGSNTEAFF
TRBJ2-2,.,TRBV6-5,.,TGTGCCAGCAGCCATCTGGGCGCCGGGGAGCTGTTTTTT,CASSHLGAGELFF
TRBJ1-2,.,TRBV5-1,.,TGCGCCAGCAGCTTGAACAGGGTTAATGGCTACACCTTC,CASSLNRVNGYTF
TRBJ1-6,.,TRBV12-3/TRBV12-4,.,TGTGCCAGCAGCCTGGAAGCGGATTCACCCCTCCACTTT,CASSLEADSPLHF
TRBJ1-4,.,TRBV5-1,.,TGCGCCAGCAGCTTGGCTGTCTCGGGGGGCCTCAATGAAAAACTGTTTTTT,CASSLAVSGGLNEKLFF
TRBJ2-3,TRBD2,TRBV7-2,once,TGTGCCAGCAGCTTGGGACTAGCGACGCAGTATTTT,CASSLGLATQYF
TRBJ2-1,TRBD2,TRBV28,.,TGTGCCAGCAGTTTTGGCGGGAGCTCCTACAATGAGCAGTTCTTC,CASSFGGSSYNEQFF
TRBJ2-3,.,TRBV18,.,TGTGCCAGCTCCCAATCGGGGGGCGGCACAGATACGCAGTATTTT,CASSQSGGGTDTQYF
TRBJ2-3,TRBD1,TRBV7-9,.,TGTGCCAGCAGCTTATTTGGGACAGACACAGATACGCAGTATTTT,CASSLFGTDTDTQYF
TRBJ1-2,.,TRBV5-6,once,TGTGCCAGCAGCCCAAGAGCATCACCCGAGGGCTACACCTTC,CASSPRASPEGYTF
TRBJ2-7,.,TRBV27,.,TGTGCCAGCAGTTCGCTCCGGGGAGCCTACGAGCAGTACTTC,CASSSLRGAYEQYF
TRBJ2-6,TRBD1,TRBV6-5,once,TGTGCCAGCACCATAACAGGGGCTGGGGCCAACGTCCTGACTTTC,CASTITGAGANVLTF
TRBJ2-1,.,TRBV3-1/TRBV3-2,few,TGTGCCAGCAGCCAGGCAGGGCCCGATGAGCAGTTCTTC,CASSQAGPDEQFF
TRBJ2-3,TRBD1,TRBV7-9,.,TGTGCCAGCAGAACCGGGACAGGAGTCACAGATACGCAGTATTTT,CASRTGTGVTDTQYF
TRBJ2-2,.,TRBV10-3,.,TGTGCCATAAAAAGAACCGAGACCGGGGAGCTGTTTTTT,CAIKRTETGELFF
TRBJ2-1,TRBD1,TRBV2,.,TGTGCCAGCAGTGTGACAGGGGACGGCAATGAGCAGTTCTTC,CASSVTGDGNEQFF
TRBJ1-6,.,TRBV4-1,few,TGCGCCAGCAGCCCCCGCGACGGACTGGGGTCACCCCTCCACTTT,CASSPRDGLGSPLHF
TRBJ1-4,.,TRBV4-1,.,TGCGCCAGCAGCCATTTCCGGGGTGAAAAACTGTTTTTT,CASSHFRGEKLFF